The present TCR beta chain was sequenced within a study of blood T cell repertoires in COVID-19 (TCRdb year 2020). About the investigation overall: The collaborator samples originated in the United States, Italy and Spain and spanned the acute and convalescent phases of COVID-19. The material from the prospective study consisted of cDNA or gDNA derived from T cells, B-cell-depleted T cells, or PBMCs. Subjects who had been exposed to COVID-19, were actively infected with it, or had recovered from it provided the deeply sampled blood TCRbeta repertoires that made up the dataset. The repertoires were made available in a free public database intended to serve as a resource for research on the immune response to SARS-CoV-2. Samples were obtained from the ongoing ImmuneRACE study (first 160 participants) and from some 1,200 subjects provided by 6 global collaborators. Sample metadata almost always included a de-identified subject ID, COVID-19 status, age in years and sex. Where HLA class I and class II types were available, the types were taken from metadata supplied by the sample provider, not from assay-based typing. General findings and caveats noted by the study authors: The quantity of clinical and demographic metadata differed by source and by participant and was supplied without curation.

The immunoSEQ Assay, a bias-controlled multiplex PCR, was used to amplify TCRbeta CDR3 regions from genomic DNA. In the authors' own workflow: The number of nucleated cells in each sample was estimated by amplification of reference gene primers within the assay. To quantify the absolute abundance of each unique TCRbeta CDR3 rearrangement, sequence reads were collapsed and filtered. For each sample, productive Simpson clonality was calculated by taking the square root of Simpson's diversity index across productive rearrangements. TCRdb stores this immuneACCESS table with in-frame sequences only. Part of the clones is absent; in the studies checked, under half of the shortfall reflects unresolved V genes, and no reason is known for the rest. The V and J calls and the clone size are those of that table, but D and trimming were determined from the DNA. The sample contains tens of thousands of clones, more than 75% of them found a single time. The biggest ten clones account for around 5% of the sample.

Whole blood was collected in K2EDTA tubes by collaborating institutions according to the institutions' own protocols. Collaborator samples were shipped for TCRbeta analysis as frozen whole blood, isolated PBMCs, or DNA extracted from either sample type. Turning to this clone: Its antigen specificity is not known. Base qualities are not provided; no much larger clone lies one nucleotide away.

Relative to germline, V is missing 9 bases and J is missing 4 bases, with 4 bases of the junction outside any gene match. CDR1 MNHEY and CDR2 SVGAGI are derived from the germline V gene. Including cysteine and phenylalanine, the CDR3 has 13 amino acids. Just the 39-base CDR3 DNA is kept, in frame starting at base 1. The chain is made from TRBV6-5 and TRBJ1-5, with 9 bases in between that match TRBD1. The clonotype originates from a middle-aged man with acute or convalescent COVID-19. The sample taken for sequencing was peripheral blood. The DNA reads TGTGCCAGTGACAGGGGGACGAATCAGCCCCAGCATTTT. Its translation reads: CASDRGTNQPQHF.